This TCR beta chain comes out of a study of OX40 agonist ivuxolimab in advanced cancers. Blood specimens came from baseline, cycle 4 day 1, and cycle 7 day 1. This CDR3 spans 14 amino acids. The V gene lost 4 bases and the J gene lost 3 bases, with 13 bases spanning the gap. Germline loops: CDR1 SGDLS, CDR2 YYNGEE. The table came from immunoSEQ multiplex PCR; TCRdb's copy has only in-frame clones and leaves some out. The sample has roughly 53,000 clones, approximately 80% seen once. The sample consisted of CD4+ or CD8+ T cells sorted from blood, taken in a trial of the OX40 agonist ivuxolimab. The chain recombines TRBV9 with TRBJ1-1; possibly TRBD1 for D (6 bases). This clonotype was sampled from an adult with an advanced solid tumor such as melanoma, head and neck, liver or kidney cancer. CDR3 protein: CASSKQGYDTEAFF. For the CDR3, the DNA is TGTGCCAGCAGCAAACAGGGCTATGACACTGAAGCTTTCTTT.